This T cell receptor (beta chain) comes out of a study of T cell responses to AZD1222 COVID-19 vaccine (dated by TCRdb to the early 2020s). With regard to the full study: A total of 230 to 250 trial participants underwent TCR sequencing, of whom roughly 210 received two doses of AZD1222 and about 26 received two doses of the MenACWY control vaccine. Trial participants were enrolled into age subgroups of 18-55, 56-69 and 70-plus years, which contained approximately 150, 30 and 60 TCR-sequenced participants, respectively. The research as a whole found: Vaccine-associated CD4 TCRs spanned the whole spike protein, with dominant responses in regions 160-218 and 743-854. No day 14 peak-response samples were available, so repertoires were characterized only after the peak T cell response. Conclusions about previously exposed vaccinees are limited because only six or seven AZD1222 recipients were SARS-CoV-2 seropositive at baseline. After two AZD1222 doses, spike-specific TCR breadth and depth were significantly higher than at day 0 and than in MenACWY recipients. Most participants were white British and females outnumbered males, and the authors suggested that clonal diversity may have been underestimated. In the small 56-69-year group, the increase in depth fell short of significance, most likely because of low power. Reportedly, almost half of the unique spike-specific TCRs recognized epitopes lying outside the regions that are mutated in the B.1.351 and B.1.1.7 variants.

The time point label corresponds to: about 28 days (+/-7) after the second vaccine dose. AZD1222 recipients with second doses at about 4 weeks or about 12 weeks were pooled, because spike-specific TCR depth and breadth did not differ between schedules. Vaccinee samples came from UK trials COV001 and COV002, including a single-blind randomized controlled phase 2/3 trial of AZD1222 (ChAdOx1 nCoV-19) in healthy adults. Trial participant PBMC samples were collected at day 0 and day 28 after the second dose for TCRbeta chain sequencing. As regards this clone: Its target antigen remains unknown. Base qualities are not at hand, and no much larger clone is one base apart.

Measured from the cysteine to the phenylalanine, the CDR3 is 12 residues long. CDR3 DNA is the only sequence kept; it has 36 bases, read in frame from the first base. V is shortened by 1 base, J by 7 bases, and the region joining them spans 7 bases. CDR1 and CDR2 were assigned from the germline V gene (reference sequence) as SEHNR and FQNEAQ. The CDR3 regions of human TCRbeta chains were analyzed by immunosequencing. The study's processing was this. Repertoire TCRs were matched against a reference library of SARS-CoV-2-specific TCRs generated with the MIRA antigen-specificity platform. Breadth was defined as the fraction of unique TCRs that were SARS-CoV-2-associated, and depth was defined as the fraction of total T cells that were SARS-CoV-2-associated. Using the MIRA data, each spike-specific TCR was assigned both to the spike region to which the TCR was reactive and to a CD4 or CD8 class. Log10-transformed breadth and depth values were compared by one-way ANOVA with Sidak's multiple comparisons tests. In its TCRdb copy, this immuneACCESS table keeps in-frame sequences only and misses some clones. Where compared with another copy, unresolved V genes explain less than half of these, and the others have no known cause. D and trimming come from the DNA, and the V and J calls and clone size come from that table. The sample profile shows about 140,000 clones; roughly 91% of them were found once. Around 3.1% of the sample is held by the ten biggest clonotypes.

This clonotype was obtained from an adult who received the AZD1222 COVID-19 vaccine. The chain is made from TRBV7-9 and TRBJ1-1; a confident D gene designation cannot be given. Sequences were derived from peripheral blood, sampled 28 days after the second AZD1222 dose. The CDR3 protein is CASSLGTFEAFF. The DNA sequence is given as TGTGCCAGCAGCTTAGGGACCTTTGAAGCTTTCTTT.